The T cell receptor (beta chain) under discussion was sequenced for a study of shared clonotypes between healthy human individuals. Findings and caveats of the study: Rarefaction gave evidence that sorted-subset sequencing remained incomplete despite large depth.

A word on this clone: The target antigen is unknown.

Using immunoSEQ multiplex PCR, the repertoire was profiled, and TCRdb retains in-frame clones only, with some absent. The profile shows 1.4 million to 1.5 million clones, roughly 97% of them singletons. The sequence was obtained from a man aged 30-40 years in good health. Specimen: naive CD4+ T cells sorted from blood. Subset meaning: CD45RA+ positively selected.

The CDR3 DNA follows: TGTGCCAGCAGTGAAAACAGGAGGAAAGAGACCCAGTACTTC. This codes for CASSENRRKETQYF. V usage is TRBV6-1 and J usage is TRBJ2-5; D possibly matches TRBD1 or TRBD2 (5 bases each). This CDR3 comprises 14 residues. The V gene lost 2 bases and the J gene lost 3 bases, with 10 bases spanning the gap. Per the germline V gene, CDR1 is MNHNS and CDR2 is SASEGT.